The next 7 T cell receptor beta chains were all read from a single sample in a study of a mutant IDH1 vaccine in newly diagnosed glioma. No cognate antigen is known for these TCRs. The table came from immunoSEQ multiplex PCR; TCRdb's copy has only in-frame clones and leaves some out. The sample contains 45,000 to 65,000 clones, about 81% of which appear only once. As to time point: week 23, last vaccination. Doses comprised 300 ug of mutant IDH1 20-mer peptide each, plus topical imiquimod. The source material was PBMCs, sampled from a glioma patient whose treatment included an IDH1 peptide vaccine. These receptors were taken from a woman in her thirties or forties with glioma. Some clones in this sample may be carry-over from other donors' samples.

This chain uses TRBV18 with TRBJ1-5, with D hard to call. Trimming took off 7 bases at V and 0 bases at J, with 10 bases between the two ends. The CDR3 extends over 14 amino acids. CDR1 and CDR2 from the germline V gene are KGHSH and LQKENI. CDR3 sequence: CASCGEDSNQPQHF. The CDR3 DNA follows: TGTGCCAGCTGTGGAGAGGATAGCAATCAGCCCCAGCATTTT.

CDR3 in amino acids: CASSQDSGYYGYTF. The DNA for the CDR3 is TGCGCCAGCAGCCAAGACTCGGGTTACTATGGCTACACCTTC. The chain joins TRBV4-3 to TRBJ1-2; D is undetermined. The germline V gene encodes CDR1 LGHNA and CDR2 YSLEER. Between the trimmed V and J ends, which lost 0 bases and 3 bases, there was a span of 8 bases. CDR3 length: 14 amino acids.

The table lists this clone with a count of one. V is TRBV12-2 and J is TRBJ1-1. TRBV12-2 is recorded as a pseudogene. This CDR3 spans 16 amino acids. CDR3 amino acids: CASRFPTGIQDTEAFF. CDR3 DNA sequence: TGTGCAAGTCGCTTTCCGACGGGGATCCAGGACACTGAAGCTTTCTTT.

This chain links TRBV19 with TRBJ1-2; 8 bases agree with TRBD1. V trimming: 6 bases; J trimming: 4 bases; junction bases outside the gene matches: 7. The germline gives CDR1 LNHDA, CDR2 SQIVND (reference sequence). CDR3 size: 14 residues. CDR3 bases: TGTGCCAGTAGCCGAGGACAGGGCGTCTATGGCTACACCTTC. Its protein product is CASSRGQGVYGYTF.

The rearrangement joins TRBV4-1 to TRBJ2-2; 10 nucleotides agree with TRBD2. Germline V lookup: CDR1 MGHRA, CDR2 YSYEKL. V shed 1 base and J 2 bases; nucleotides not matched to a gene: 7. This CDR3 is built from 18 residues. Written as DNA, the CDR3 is TGCGCCAGCAGCCAAGTCGTGCTAGCGGGGGTAAACACCGGGGAGCTGTTTTTT. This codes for CASSQVVLAGVNTGELFF.

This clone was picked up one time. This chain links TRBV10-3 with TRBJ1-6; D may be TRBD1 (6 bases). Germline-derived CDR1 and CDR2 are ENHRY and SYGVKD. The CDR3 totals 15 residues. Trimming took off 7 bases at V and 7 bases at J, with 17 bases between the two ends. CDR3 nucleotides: TGTGCCATCACCCTGGACAGATCGGGCAATTCACCCCTCCACTTT. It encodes CAITLDRSGNSPLHF.

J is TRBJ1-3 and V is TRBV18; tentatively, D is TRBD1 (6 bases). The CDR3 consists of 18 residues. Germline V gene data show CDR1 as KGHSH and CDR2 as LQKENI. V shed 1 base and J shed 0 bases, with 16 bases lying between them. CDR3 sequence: CASSPRDPDRSSGNTIYF. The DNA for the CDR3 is TGTGCCAGCTCACCACGGGACCCTGACAGGTCCTCTGGAAACACCATATATTTT.